This is a list of T cell receptor beta chains from one sample in a study of blood T cell repertoires in COVID-19. Produced via immunoSEQ multiplex PCR; TCRdb's table is partial and in-frame only. Among about 180,000 clones listed, around 80% were seen once. The specimen sequenced was peripheral blood. These receptors were collected from a woman of 80 years or more with COVID-19, enrolled during active disease. CDR3s leave out the opening cysteine and the closing phenylalanine or tryptophan. A D gene is named only where the DNA matches it firmly. Clone size is shown for a subset of rows, as once, few, many or a class of expanded clone.

J	V	size	D	CDR3
TRBJ2-1	TRBV5-4	.	.	ASSSVGSYNEQF
TRBJ2-3	TRBV30	.	TRBD2	AWSVVAGGTDTQY
TRBJ2-7	TRBV6-5	.	.	ASSYYAGPAYEQY
TRBJ2-5	TRBV5-1	.	.	ASSSAGQAQETQY
TRBJ2-5	TRBV1	.	.	TSSQEAETSGTETQY
TRBJ2-2	TRBV7-9	once	.	ASTEGSNIGELF
TRBJ2-1	TRBV30	.	TRBD2	AWSYSGGVHNEQF
TRBJ2-1	TRBV24-1	.	TRBD1	ATSKTGGYEQF
TRBJ2-6	TRBV5-1	.	.	ASSLLAGANVLT
TRBJ2-3	TRBV7-2	.	TRBD2	ASSLLGREITDTQY
TRBJ2-7	TRBV5-4	.	.	ASSLSPGERDEQY
TRBJ2-7	TRBV28	.	.	ALREAGRFEQY
TRBJ2-3	TRBV4-2	.	.	ASSQADISTDTQY
TRBJ1-2	TRBV29-1	once	TRBD1	SVAGTGDYGYT
TRBJ1-2	TRBV6-1	.	TRBD1	ASSDKGAITYGYT
TRBJ1-4	TRBV19	.	.	ASSIRRSLTEKLF
TRBJ2-1	TRBV27	.	.	ASSPQGVYEQF
TRBJ2-3	TRBV6-6	.	.	ASSSIGAGSTDTQY
TRBJ1-1	TRBV27	.	.	ASSLDNVAATEAF
TRBJ2-7	TRBV5-1	.	.	ASSYYSTGDYEQY
TRBJ1-1	TRBV6-1	few	TRBD1	ASRGQGYTEAF
TRBJ1-6	TRBV7-9	once	.	ASSLGGFNSPLH
TRBJ1-1	TRBV12-3/TRBV12-4	.	.	ASSLEGKAF
TRBJ1-5	TRBV27	.	TRBD1	ASSWTGGEPQH
TRBJ1-5	TRBV6-1	.	.	ASSESGDQGRPQH
TRBJ2-1	TRBV2	.	.	ASVRYNEQF
TRBJ2-3	TRBV5-8	.	.	ASSLWGQTVDTQY
TRBJ2-7	TRBV5-1	.	TRBD1	ASSLGSAGGHEQY
TRBJ2-1	TRBV5-1	.	TRBD2	ASSLVQGGVYNEQF
TRBJ2-2	TRBV6-8	.	.	ASSRKPQGNTGELF
TRBJ2-3	TRBV7-6	.	.	ASSLARWAGASTDTQY
TRBJ2-7	TRBV28	.	.	ASVETGTPRYEQY
TRBJ2-7	TRBV30	.	.	AWSADSDEQY
TRBJ1-3	TRBV4-3	few	TRBD1	ASSQEWAGGLSGNTIY
TRBJ2-2	TRBV5-6	.	.	ASSYDTYSTGELF
TRBJ2-2	TRBV7-3	.	.	ASSSRWTANTGELF
TRBJ1-3	TRBV4-2	.	.	ASAYRGNTIY
TRBJ1-2	TRBV10-3	.	TRBD1	AISEGTVGYGYT
TRBJ2-7	TRBV2	.	.	ASRKTTVLTDETYEQY
TRBJ1-1	TRBV6-5	.	.	ASRWAASMNTEAF
TRBJ2-1	TRBV27	.	TRBD2	ASRISGGPSYNEQF
TRBJ2-1	TRBV2	.	.	ASSEWHLSSYNEQF
TRBJ2-7	TRBV14	.	TRBD1	ASSSGTGKVHEQY
TRBJ2-1	TRBV28	.	.	ASSSPRPSSYNEQF
TRBJ2-3	TRBV7-9	few	TRBD2	ASSPYSGRATDTQY
TRBJ2-3	TRBV27	.	TRBD2	ARSSGTSGRVHPGDTQY
TRBJ1-5	TRBV28	.	TRBD1	ASSLYRGSNQPQH
TRBJ2-3	TRBV27	.	.	ASSLLQSSTDTQY
TRBJ1-2	TRBV28	.	TRBD1	ASSPWAGTGGVRGYT